The clone carrying this T cell receptor (beta chain) has only one observation. Its matching antigen is unknown. The sample belongs to a study of cytotoxic CD8 clonotypes in ibrutinib-treated CLL. At the level of the study: The taking of response samples occurred after a median approximately twelve months of treatment, with a range of 6 to 36. The sample average was about 260,000 productive templates and roughly 94,000 productive rearrangements. The study's findings and limits: Baseline clonality, higher than in age-matched healthy donors, tracked circulating CD8+ T-cell counts.

The CDR3 has 17 residues. Germline V gives CDR1 LGHNA, CDR2 YSLEER. Trimming shortened V by 0 bases and J by 1 base, and 14 bases separated the two germline ends. Libraries of TCR beta were made from around 1.8 micrograms of genomic DNA that came from cryopreserved PBMCs. Sequencing used immunoSEQ multiplex PCR; TCRdb keeps in-frame clones, though not all of them. Here the sample spans 130,000 or so clones, about four fifths being singletons. The source was PBMCs, collected after 12 months of ibrutinib treatment. The receptor was isolated from a human donor with chronic lymphocytic leukemia. The chain uses TRBV4-3 and TRBJ2-3; D is uncertain. The CDR3 protein is CASSQDHPGLGTDTQYF. The CDR3 DNA reads TGCGCCAGCAGCCAAGATCATCCCGGGCTTGGCACAGATACGCAGTATTTT.